The T cell receptor beta chain described here comes from a study of siplizumab effects on memory and regulatory T cells. Findings and limits, study-wide: Reactions containing siplizumab showed mappable alloreactive CD4+ clones averaging roughly 70% Treg-derived, versus about 28% in controls. Only a minor fraction of alloreactive clones mapped to unstimulated subsets. Siplizumab significantly decreased alloreactive sequences from unstimulated CD4+ memory cells. Memory T cells appeared less diverse than naive cells, which seemed to contribute substantially to alloresponse.

Here immunoSEQ multiplex PCR was the method, and the copy in TCRdb shows in-frame clones only, minus some. Of over 80,000 clones listed, around 94% were seen once; the top ten hold about 1.5%. V was shortened by 6 bases and J by 5 bases, with 21 bases between the two germline ends. The CDR3 sequence is 15 residues long. The germline gives CDR1 SGHRS, CDR2 YFSETQ. As concerns this clone: The antigen is undetermined.

V gene TRBV5-1 combines with J gene TRBJ2-7; the D gene could be TRBD1 or TRBD2 (9 bases each). The clonotype originates from a human donor in good health. Sample: non-Treg CD4+ T cells sorted from blood. DNA of the CDR3: TGCGCCAGCAAGCGGGGGGAACAGGGGGCGCACGAGCAGTACTTC. As protein: CASKRGEQGAHEQYF.